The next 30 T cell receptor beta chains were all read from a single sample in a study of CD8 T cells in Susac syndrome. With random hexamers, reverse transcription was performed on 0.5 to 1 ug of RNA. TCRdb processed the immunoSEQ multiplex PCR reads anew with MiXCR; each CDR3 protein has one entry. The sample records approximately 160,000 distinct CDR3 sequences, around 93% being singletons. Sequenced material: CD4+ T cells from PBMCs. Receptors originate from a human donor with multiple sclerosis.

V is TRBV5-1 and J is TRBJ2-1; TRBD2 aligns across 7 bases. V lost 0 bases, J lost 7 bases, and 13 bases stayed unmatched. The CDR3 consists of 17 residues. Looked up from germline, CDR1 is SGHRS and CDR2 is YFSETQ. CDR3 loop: CASSLVIGGEGVNEQFF. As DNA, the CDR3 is TGCGCCAGCAGCTTGGTAATCGGAGGGGAGGGTGTTAATGAGCAGTTCTTC.

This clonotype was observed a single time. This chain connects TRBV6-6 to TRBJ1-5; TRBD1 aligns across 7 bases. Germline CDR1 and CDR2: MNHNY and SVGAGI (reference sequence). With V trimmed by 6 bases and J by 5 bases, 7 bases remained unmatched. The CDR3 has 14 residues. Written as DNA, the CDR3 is TGTGCCAGCAGACTCCGGGACAGTTATCAGCCCCAGCATTTT. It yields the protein CASRLRDSYQPQHF.

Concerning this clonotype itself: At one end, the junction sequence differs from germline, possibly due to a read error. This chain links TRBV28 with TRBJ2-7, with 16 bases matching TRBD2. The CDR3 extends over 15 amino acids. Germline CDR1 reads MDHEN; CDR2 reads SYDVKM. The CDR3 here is CATSGLAGGRDEQYF. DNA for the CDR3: TGTGCCACCTCGGGACTAGCGGGAGGGCGGGACGAACAGTACTTC. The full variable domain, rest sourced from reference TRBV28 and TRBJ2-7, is DVKVTQSSRYLVKRTGEKVFLECVQDMDHENMFWYRQDPGLGLRLIYFSYDVKMKEKGDIPEGYSVSREKKERFSLILESASTNQTSMYLCATSGLAGGRDEQYFGPGTRLTVT.

Written as DNA, the CDR3 is TGTGCCAGCAGCCAAGGGGCGCAGGGGTACAATGAGCAGTTCTTC. This translates into CASSQGAQGYNEQFF. The J gene is TRBJ2-1, the V gene TRBV7-3; D possibly corresponds to TRBD1 (6 bases). There are 15 residues in the CDR3. Trimming shortened V by 5 bases and J by 4 bases, and 15 bases separated the two germline ends. The germline CDR1 and CDR2 sequences are SGHTA and FQGTGA.

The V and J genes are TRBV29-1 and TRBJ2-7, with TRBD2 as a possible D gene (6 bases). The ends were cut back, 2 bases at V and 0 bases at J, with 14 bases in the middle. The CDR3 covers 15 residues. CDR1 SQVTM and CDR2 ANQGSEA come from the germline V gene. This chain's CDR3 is CSVETPRGLSYEQYF. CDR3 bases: TGCAGCGTTGAAACCCCCCGGGGACTCTCCTACGAGCAGTACTTC.

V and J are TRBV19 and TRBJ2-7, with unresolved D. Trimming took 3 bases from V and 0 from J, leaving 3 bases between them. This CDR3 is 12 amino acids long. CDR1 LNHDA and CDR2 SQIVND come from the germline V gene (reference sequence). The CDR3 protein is CASSIDSYEQYF. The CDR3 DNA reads TGTGCCAGTAGTATCGACTCCTACGAGCAGTACTTC.

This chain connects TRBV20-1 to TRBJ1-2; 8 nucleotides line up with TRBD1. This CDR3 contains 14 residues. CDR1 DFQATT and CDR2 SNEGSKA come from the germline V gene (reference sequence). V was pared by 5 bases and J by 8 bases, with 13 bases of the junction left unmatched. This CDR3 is CSALRQGTDWGYTF. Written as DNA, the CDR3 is TGCAGTGCTCTCAGACAGGGGACGGATTGGGGCTACACCTTC.

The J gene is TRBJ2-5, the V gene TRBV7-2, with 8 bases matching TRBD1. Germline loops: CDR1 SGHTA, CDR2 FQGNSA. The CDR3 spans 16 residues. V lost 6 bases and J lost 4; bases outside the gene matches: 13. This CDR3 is CASSPSRGQERETQYF. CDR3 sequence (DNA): TGTGCCAGCAGTCCTTCCAGGGGACAGGAGAGAGAGACCCAGTACTTC. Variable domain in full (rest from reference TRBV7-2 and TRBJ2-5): GAGVSQSPSNKVTEKGKDVELRCDPISGHTALYWYRQSLGQGLEFLIYFQGNSAPDKSGLPSDRFSAERTGGSVSTLTIQRTQQEDSAVYLCASSPSRGQERETQYFGPGTRLLVL.

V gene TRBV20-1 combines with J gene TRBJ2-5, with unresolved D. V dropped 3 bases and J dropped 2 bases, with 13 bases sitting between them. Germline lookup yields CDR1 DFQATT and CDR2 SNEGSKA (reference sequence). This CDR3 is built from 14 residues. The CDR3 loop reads CSARGFPSQETQYF. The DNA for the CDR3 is TGCAGTGCTAGGGGCTTTCCATCTCAAGAGACCCAGTACTTC.

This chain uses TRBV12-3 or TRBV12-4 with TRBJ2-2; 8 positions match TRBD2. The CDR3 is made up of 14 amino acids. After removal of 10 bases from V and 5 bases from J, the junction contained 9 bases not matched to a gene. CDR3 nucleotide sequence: TGTGCCACTAAACCGGGGGGGTGGACCGGGGAGCTGTTTTTT. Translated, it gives CATKPGGWTGELFF.

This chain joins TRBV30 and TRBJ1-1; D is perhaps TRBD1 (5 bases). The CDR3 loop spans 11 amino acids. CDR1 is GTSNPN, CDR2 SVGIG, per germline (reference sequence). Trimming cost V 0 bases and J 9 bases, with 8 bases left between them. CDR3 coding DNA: TGTGCCTGGAGTGTCCCAGGGAAAGCTTTCTTT. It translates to CAWSVPGKAFF.

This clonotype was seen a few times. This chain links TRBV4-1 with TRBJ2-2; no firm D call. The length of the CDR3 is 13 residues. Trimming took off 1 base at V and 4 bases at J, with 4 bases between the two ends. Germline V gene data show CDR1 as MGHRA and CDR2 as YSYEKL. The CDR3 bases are TGCGCCAGCAGCCAAGTGAGCACCGGGGAGCTGTTTTTT. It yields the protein CASSQVSTGELFF.

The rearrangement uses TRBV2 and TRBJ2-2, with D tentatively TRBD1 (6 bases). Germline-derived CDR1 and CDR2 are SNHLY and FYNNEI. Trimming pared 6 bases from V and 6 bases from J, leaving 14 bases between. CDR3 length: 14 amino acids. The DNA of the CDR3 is TGTGCCAGCAGACATAGGGACACCCCCGGGGAGCTGTTTTTT. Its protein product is CASRHRDTPGELFF.

CDR3 sequence (DNA): TGTGCCTGGAGTGTACGGGACAGGGGGTACGGAGATACGCAGTATTTT. It encodes CAWSVRDRGYGDTQYF. The gene calls are TRBV30 and TRBJ2-3; 11 bases map to TRBD1. Trimming at V came to 0 bases and at J to 5 bases, leaving 7 bases not matched to a gene. CDR1 and CDR2 from the germline V gene are GTSNPN and SVGIG (reference sequence). The CDR3 consists of 16 residues. Full variable domain (missing parts from reference TRBV30 and TRBJ2-3): SQTIHQWPATLVQPVGSPLSLECTVEGTSNPNLYWYRQAAGRGLQLLFYSVGIGQISSEVPQNLSASRPQDRQFILSSKKLLLSDSGFYLCAWSVRDRGYGDTQYFGPGTRLTVL.

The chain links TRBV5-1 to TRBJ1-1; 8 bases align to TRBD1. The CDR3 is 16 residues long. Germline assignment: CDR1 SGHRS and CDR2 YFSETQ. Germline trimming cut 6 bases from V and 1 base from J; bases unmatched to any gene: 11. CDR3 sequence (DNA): TGCGCCAGCAAGGGCGGCGGGACAGGATCGAACACTGAAGCTTTCTTT. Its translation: CASKGGGTGSNTEAFF. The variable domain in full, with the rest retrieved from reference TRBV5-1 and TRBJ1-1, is KAGVTQTPRYLIKTRGQQVTLSCSPISGHRSVSWYQQTPGQGLQFLFEYFSETQRNKGNFPGRFSGRQFSNSRSEMNVSTLELGDSALYLCASKGGGTGSNTEAFFGQGTRLTVV.

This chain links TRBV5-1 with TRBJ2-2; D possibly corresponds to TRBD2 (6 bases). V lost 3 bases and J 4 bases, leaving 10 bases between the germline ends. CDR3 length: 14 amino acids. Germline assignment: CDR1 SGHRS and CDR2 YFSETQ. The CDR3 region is CASSYGTGTGELFF. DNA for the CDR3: TGCGCCAGCAGCTACGGGACTGGCACCGGGGAGCTGTTTTTT.

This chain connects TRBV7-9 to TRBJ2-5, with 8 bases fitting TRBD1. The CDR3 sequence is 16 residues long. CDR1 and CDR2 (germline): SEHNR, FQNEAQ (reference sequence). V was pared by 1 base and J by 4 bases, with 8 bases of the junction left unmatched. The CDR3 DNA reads TGTGCCAGCAGCTTAGGTGTGACAGGGGACGTAGAGACCCAGTACTTC. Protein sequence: CASSLGVTGDVETQYF.

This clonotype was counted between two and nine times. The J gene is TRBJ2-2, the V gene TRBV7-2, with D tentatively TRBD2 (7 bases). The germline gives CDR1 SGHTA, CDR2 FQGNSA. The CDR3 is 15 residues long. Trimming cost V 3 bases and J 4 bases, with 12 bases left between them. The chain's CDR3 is CASSFRGGSTGELFF. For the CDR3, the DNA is TGTGCCAGCAGCTTTAGGGGGGGCAGCACCGGGGAGCTGTTTTTT. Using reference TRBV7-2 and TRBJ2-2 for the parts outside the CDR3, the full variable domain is GAGVSQSPSNKVTEKGKDVELRCDPISGHTALYWYRQSLGQGLEFLIYFQGNSAPDKSGLPSDRFSAERTGGSVSTLTIQRTQQEDSAVYLCASSFRGGSTGELFFGEGSRLTVL.

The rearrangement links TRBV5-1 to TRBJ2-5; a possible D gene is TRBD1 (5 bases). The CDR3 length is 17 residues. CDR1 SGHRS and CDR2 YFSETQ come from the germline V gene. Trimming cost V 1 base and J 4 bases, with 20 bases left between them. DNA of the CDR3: TGCGCCAGCAGCTTGAGGGGAACGGGTCAGAGGAGAGAGACCCAGTACTTC. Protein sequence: CASSLRGTGQRRETQYF. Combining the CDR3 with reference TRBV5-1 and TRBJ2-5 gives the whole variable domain KAGVTQTPRYLIKTRGQQVTLSCSPISGHRSVSWYQQTPGQGLQFLFEYFSETQRNKGNFPGRFSGRQFSNSRSEMNVSTLELGDSALYLCASSLRGTGQRRETQYFGPGTRLLVL.

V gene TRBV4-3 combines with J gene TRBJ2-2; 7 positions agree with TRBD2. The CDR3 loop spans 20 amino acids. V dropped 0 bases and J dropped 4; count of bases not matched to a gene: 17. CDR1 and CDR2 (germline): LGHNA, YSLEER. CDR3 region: CASSQENRSGKRASTGELFF. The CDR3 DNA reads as TGCGCCAGCAGCCAAGAGAACAGGAGCGGGAAAAGGGCAAGCACCGGGGAGCTGTTTTTT.

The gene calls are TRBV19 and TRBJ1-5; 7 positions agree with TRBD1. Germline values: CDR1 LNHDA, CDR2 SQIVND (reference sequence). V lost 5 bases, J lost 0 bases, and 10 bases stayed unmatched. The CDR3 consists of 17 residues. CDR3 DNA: TGTGCCAGTAGTCACCTCACAGGGGCCTATAGCAATCAGCCCCAGCATTTT. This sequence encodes CASSHLTGAYSNQPQHF.

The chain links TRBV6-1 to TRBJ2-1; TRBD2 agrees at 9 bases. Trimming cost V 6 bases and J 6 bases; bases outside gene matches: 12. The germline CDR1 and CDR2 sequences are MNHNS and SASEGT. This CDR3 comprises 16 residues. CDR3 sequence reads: CASRPPGLAPSNEQFF. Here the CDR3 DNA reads TGTGCCAGCAGGCCCCCGGGACTAGCTCCCTCCAATGAGCAGTTCTTC.

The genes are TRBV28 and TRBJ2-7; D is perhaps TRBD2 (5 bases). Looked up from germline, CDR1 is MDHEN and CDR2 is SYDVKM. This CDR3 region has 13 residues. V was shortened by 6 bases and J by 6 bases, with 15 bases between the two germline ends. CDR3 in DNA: TGTGCCAGCAGACCCACTAGATTTTCCGAGCAGTACTTC. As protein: CASRPTRFSEQYF.

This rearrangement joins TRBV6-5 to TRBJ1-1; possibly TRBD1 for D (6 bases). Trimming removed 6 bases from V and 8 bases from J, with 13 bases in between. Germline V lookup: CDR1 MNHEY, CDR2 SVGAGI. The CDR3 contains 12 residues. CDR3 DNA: TGTGCCAGCAGCTATCAGGGGCGGGAAGCTTTCTTT. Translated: CASSYQGREAFF.

The CDR3, as DNA: TGTGCCCTAGACAGAGGGTTAGAGCAGTACTTC. Translation gives CALDRGLEQYF. The genes are TRBV30 and TRBJ2-7; D may correspond to TRBD1 or TRBD2 (5 bases each). Trimming removed 8 bases at V and 7 bases at J, with 15 bases between. This CDR3 has 11 amino acids. The germline CDR1 and CDR2 sequences are GTSNPN and SVGIG (reference sequence).

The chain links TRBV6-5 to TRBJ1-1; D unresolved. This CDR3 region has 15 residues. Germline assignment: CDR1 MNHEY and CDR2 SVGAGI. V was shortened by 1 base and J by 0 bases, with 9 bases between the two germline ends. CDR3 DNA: TGTGCCAGCAGTTACTTTTCGCGGCTGAACACTGAAGCTTTCTTT. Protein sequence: CASSYFSRLNTEAFF.

The CDR3 protein is CASSLLGTDLYEQYF. DNA for the CDR3: TGTGCCAGCAGTTTATTAGGGACAGACCTCTACGAGCAGTACTTC. The chain has TRBV28 and TRBJ2-7; 7 nucleotides align to TRBD1. The CDR3 consists of 15 residues. The germline gives CDR1 MDHEN, CDR2 SYDVKM. J gave up 3 bases and V 1 base, and 6 bases lay outside the gene matches.

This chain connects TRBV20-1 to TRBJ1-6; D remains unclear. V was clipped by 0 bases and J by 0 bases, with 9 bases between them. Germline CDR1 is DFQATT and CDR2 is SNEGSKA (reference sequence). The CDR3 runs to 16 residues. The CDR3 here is CSARDLGSSYNSPLHF. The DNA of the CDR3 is TGCAGTGCTAGAGATTTGGGCAGCTCCTATAATTCACCCCTCCACTTT.

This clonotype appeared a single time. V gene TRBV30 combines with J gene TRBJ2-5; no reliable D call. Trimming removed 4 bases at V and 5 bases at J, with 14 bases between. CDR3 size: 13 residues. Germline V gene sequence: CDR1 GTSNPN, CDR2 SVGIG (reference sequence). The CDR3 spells CAWTNGLTETQYF. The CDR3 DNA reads TGTGCCTGGACTAACGGGTTAACGGAGACCCAGTACTTC.

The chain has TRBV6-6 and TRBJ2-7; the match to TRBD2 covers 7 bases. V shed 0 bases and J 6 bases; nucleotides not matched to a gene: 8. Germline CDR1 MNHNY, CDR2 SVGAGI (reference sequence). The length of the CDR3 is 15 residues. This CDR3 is CASSYSGGEGGEQYF. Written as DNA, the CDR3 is TGTGCCAGCAGTTACTCGGGAGGGGAAGGCGGCGAGCAGTACTTC.